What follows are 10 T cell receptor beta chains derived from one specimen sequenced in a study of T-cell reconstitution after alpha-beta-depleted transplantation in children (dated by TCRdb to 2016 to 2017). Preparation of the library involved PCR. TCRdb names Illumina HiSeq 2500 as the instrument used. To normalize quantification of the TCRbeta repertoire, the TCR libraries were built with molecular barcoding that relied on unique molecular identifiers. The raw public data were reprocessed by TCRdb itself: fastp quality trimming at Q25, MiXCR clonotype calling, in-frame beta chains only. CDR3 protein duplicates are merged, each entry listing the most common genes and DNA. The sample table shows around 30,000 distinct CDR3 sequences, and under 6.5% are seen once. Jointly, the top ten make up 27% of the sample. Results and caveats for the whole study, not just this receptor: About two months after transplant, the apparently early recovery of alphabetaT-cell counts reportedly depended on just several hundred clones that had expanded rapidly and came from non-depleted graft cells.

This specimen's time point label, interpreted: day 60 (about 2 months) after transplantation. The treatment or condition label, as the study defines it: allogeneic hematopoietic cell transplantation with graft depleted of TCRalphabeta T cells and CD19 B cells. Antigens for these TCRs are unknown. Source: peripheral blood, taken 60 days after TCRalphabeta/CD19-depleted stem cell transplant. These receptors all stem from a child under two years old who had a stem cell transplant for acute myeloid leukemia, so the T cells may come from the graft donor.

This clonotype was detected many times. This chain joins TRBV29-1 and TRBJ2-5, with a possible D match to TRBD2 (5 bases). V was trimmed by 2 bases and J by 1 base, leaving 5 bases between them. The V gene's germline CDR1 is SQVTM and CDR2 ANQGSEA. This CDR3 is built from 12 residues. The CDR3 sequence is CSVESGQETQYF. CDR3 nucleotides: TGCAGCGTTGAAAGCGGCCAAGAGACCCAGTACTTC. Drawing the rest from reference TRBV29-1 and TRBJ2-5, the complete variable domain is SAVISQKPSRDICQRGTSLTIQCQVDSQVTMMFWYRQQPGQSLTLIATANQGSEATYESGFVIDKFPISRPNLTFSTLTVSNMSPEDSSIYLCSVESGQETQYFGPGTRLLVL.

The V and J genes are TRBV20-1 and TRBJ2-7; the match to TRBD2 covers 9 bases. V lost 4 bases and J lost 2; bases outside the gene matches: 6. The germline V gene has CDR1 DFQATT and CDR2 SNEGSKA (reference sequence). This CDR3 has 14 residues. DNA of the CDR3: TGCAGTGCTAAGTATTCTAGCGGGGCCTACGAGCAGTACTTC. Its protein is CSAKYSSGAYEQYF.

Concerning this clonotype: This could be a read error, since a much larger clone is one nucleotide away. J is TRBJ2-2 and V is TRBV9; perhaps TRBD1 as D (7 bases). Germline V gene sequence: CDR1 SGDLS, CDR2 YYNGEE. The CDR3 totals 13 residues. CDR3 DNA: TGTGCCAGAAGCGTCAGGGGGGCCGGGGAGCTGTTTTTT. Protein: CARSVRGAGELFF.

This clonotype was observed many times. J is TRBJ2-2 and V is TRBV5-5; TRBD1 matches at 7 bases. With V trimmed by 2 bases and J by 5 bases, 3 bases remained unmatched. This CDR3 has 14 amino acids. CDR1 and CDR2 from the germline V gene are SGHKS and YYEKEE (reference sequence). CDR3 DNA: TGTGCCAGCAGCTTCTCACAGGGGACCGGGGAGCTGTTTTTT. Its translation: CASSFSQGTGELFF.

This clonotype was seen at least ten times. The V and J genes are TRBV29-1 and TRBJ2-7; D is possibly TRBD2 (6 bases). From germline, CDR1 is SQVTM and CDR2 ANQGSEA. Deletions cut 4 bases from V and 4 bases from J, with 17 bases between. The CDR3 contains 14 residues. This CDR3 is CSVVGDWETYEQYF. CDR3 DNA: TGCAGCGTTGTAGGGGACTGGGAAACTTACGAGCAGTACTTC.

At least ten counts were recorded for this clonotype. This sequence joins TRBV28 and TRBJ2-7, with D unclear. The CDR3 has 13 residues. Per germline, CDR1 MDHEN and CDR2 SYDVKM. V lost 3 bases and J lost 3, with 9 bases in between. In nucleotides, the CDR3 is TGTGCCAGCAGTTTTGGACCGAACTACGAGCAGTACTTC. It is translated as CASSFGPNYEQYF.

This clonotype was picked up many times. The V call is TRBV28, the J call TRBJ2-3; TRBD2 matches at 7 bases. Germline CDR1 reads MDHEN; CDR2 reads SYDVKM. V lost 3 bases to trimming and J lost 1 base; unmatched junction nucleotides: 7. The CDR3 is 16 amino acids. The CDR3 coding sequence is TGTGCCAGCAGTTTCCCCAAGCGGGGTGGCACAGATACGCAGTATTTT. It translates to CASSFPKRGGTDTQYF.

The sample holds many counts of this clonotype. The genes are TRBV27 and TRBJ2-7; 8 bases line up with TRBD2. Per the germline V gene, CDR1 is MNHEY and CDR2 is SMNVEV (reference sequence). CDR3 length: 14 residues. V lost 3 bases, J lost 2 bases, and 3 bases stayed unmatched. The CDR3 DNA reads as TGTGCCAGCAGTTTTGGTAGCGGGACCTACGAGCAGTACTTC. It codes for CASSFGSGTYEQYF.

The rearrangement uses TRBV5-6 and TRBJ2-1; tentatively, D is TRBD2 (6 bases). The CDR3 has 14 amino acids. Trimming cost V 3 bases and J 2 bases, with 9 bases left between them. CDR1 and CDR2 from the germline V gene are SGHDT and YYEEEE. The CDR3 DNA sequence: TGTGCCAGCAGCTCGGGGAGGACCTACAATGAGCAGTTCTTC. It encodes CASSSGRTYNEQFF.

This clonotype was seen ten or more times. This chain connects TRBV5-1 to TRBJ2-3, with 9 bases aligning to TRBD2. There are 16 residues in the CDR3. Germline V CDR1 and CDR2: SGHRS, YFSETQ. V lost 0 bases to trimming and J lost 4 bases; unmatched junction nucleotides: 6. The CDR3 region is CASSLDAGGPADTQYF. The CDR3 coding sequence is TGCGCCAGCAGCTTGGATGCGGGGGGGCCCGCAGATACGCAGTATTTT. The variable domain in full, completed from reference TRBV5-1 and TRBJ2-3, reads KAGVTQTPRYLIKTRGQQVTLSCSPISGHRSVSWYQQTPGQGLQFLFEYFSETQRNKGNFPGRFSGRQFSNSRSEMNVSTLELGDSALYLCASSLDAGGPADTQYFGPGTRLTVL.